A single sample is the source of the 26 T cell receptor beta chains below, sequenced in a study of blood T cell repertoires in COVID-19 (dated by TCRdb to about 2020). Library preparation employed the immunoSEQ multiplex PCR assay. TCRdb re-hosts the immuneACCESS table, in-frame sequences only. Its copies lack some clones; in the studies checked, an unresolved V gene accounts for under half of them, and the cause for the rest is not known. A total of a few hundred thousand clones appear in this sample, about four fifths of them only once. The ten largest clonotypes hold around 14% of the sample. Source material: peripheral blood. These receptors all stem from a person aged 70 to 80 with COVID-19, enrolled during active disease.

The genes are TRBV7-2 and TRBJ2-5; TRBD2 aligns across 7 bases. CDR1 and CDR2 from the germline V gene are SGHTA and FQGNSA. Losses at the gene ends were 2 bases for V and 2 bases for J; bases not matched to a gene: 8. The CDR3 totals 16 residues. The CDR3 loop is CASSLSRSGVQETQYF. The DNA of the CDR3 is TGTGCCAGCAGCTTATCGAGGAGCGGGGTACAAGAGACCCAGTACTTC. Full variable domain (outside the CDR3, taken from reference TRBV7-2 and TRBJ2-5): GAGVSQSPSNKVTEKGKDVELRCDPISGHTALYWYRQSLGQGLEFLIYFQGNSAPDKSGLPSDRFSAERTGGSVSTLTIQRTQQEDSAVYLCASSLSRSGVQETQYFGPGTRLLVL.

The chain uses TRBV7-3 and TRBJ2-1; 12 bases are shared with TRBD2. The germline V gene encodes CDR1 SGHTA and CDR2 FQGTGA. The CDR3 runs to 19 residues. V lost 4 bases and J lost 6; bases outside the gene matches: 16. CDR3 in DNA: TGTGCCAGCAGCTCTTCCAGGACAGGGGGACTAGCGGGCCGCAATGAGCAGTTCTTC. It specifies CASSSSRTGGLAGRNEQFF.

The rearrangement links TRBV4-1 to TRBJ1-4; TRBD1 is a possible D gene (5 bases). V was trimmed by 1 base and J by 6 bases, leaving 9 bases between them. The CDR3 extends over 14 amino acids. From germline, CDR1 is MGHRA and CDR2 YSYEKL. The chain's CDR3 is CASSQGTRDEKLFF. The CDR3 DNA sequence: TGCGCCAGCAGCCAAGGAACCAGGGATGAAAAACTGTTTTTT.

This clone was observed a single time. CDR3 sequence: CASSLDRGYGEAFF. The CDR3 coding sequence is TGTGCCAGCAGCCTGGACAGGGGCTATGGTGAAGCTTTCTTT. The chain carries TRBV2 and TRBJ1-1; 9 nucleotides align to TRBD1. CDR1 is SNHLY, CDR2 FYNNEI, per germline. With V trimmed by 6 bases and J by 7 bases, 9 bases remained unmatched. The CDR3 totals 14 residues. The full variable domain, in which reference TRBV2 and TRBJ1-1 provide the parts outside the CDR3, is EPEVTQTPSHQVTQMGQEVILRCVPISNHLYFYWYRQILGQKVEFLVSFYNNEISEKSEIFDDQFSVERPDGSNFTLKIRSTKLEDSAMYFCASSLDRGYGEAFFGQGTRLTVV.

J is TRBJ1-4 and V is TRBV10-3; no firm D call. This CDR3 has 13 amino acids. V lost 6 bases, J lost 4 bases, and 9 bases lay in between. The V gene's germline CDR1 is ENHRY and CDR2 SYGVKD. CDR3 bases: TGTGCCATCAGCCGCGGGAGTAATGAAAAACTGTTTTTT. This gives the protein CAISRGSNEKLFF.

CDR3: CATSGRGSNQPQHF. CDR3 bases: TGTGCCACCAGTGGCCGGGGGAGCAATCAGCCCCAGCATTTT. This chain connects TRBV24-1 to TRBJ1-5; TRBD1 is a possible D gene (5 bases). V was shortened by 5 bases and J by 1 base, with 8 bases between the two germline ends. Germline V gives CDR1 KGHDR, CDR2 SFDVKD. CDR3 length equals 14 residues.

V gene TRBV20-1 combines with J gene TRBJ1-4, with D possibly matching TRBD1 (5 bases). V shed 3 bases and J shed 0 bases, with 8 bases lying between them. The germline V gene has CDR1 DFQATT and CDR2 SNEGSKA (reference sequence). The CDR3 spans 14 residues. The CDR3 DNA reads TGCAGTGCTAGTGTAGGGGCAACTAATGAAAAACTGTTTTTT. Protein sequence: CSASVGATNEKLFF.

The table lists this clone with many counts. This chain uses TRBV29-1 with TRBJ1-1; D is possibly TRBD1 (6 bases). Germline V lookup: CDR1 SQVTM, CDR2 ANQGSEA. CDR3 size: 11 residues. V was cut by 4 bases and J by 6 bases, with 9 bases left in between. CDR3 sequence: CSVVQGPEAFF. The CDR3 nucleotides are TGCAGCGTTGTTCAGGGGCCTGAAGCTTTCTTT.

The chain couples TRBV7-9 to TRBJ1-2, with unresolved D. Trimming left V 1 base short and J 13 bases short, with 16 bases between. CDR1 and CDR2 (germline): SEHNR, FQNEAQ (reference sequence). The CDR3 has 13 residues. Here the CDR3 DNA reads TGTGCCAGCAGCTTAGAAAGGAACAGACAAGGCACCTTC. Translated, it gives CASSLERNRQGTF.

The CDR3 nucleotides read TGTGCCACCAGTGTCGGGTCCCGCAATGAGCAGTTCTTC. This translates into CATSVGSRNEQFF. The chain joins TRBV24-1 to TRBJ2-1; D uncertain. V gave up 5 bases and J gave up 6 bases, with 10 bases separating them. The CDR3 is 13 residues long. Germline CDR1 is KGHDR and CDR2 is SFDVKD.

The V gene is TRBV27, the J gene TRBJ2-7; D not resolved. Germline loops: CDR1 MNHEY, CDR2 SMNVEV (reference sequence). Deletions cut 3 bases from V and 2 bases from J, with 8 bases between. The CDR3 is 13 amino acids. The CDR3 DNA sequence: TGTGCCAGCAGTTTGTCTTCTACCTACGAGCAGTACTTC. Protein product: CASSLSSTYEQYF.

The chain couples TRBV12-5 to TRBJ1-1, with 12 nucleotides matching TRBD1. The germline V gene encodes CDR1 LGHNT and CDR2 FRNRAP. V lost 6 bases to trimming and J lost 2 bases; unmatched junction nucleotides: 4. The CDR3 has 15 residues. The CDR3 protein is CASGLGTGGNTEAFF. CDR3 nucleotide sequence: TGTGCTAGTGGCCTCGGGACAGGGGGCAACACTGAAGCTTTCTTT.

This clone was seen once. The genes are TRBV7-8 and TRBJ1-5, with D uncertain. The CDR3 length is 15 residues. V shed 3 bases and J shed 1 base, with 10 bases lying between them. Germline values: CDR1 SGHVS, CDR2 FQNEAQ. This chain's CDR3 is CASSLTIRSNQPQHF. The CDR3 nucleotides are TGTGCCAGCAGCTTGACAATCAGGAGCAATCAGCCCCAGCATTTT.

The chain links TRBV7-2 to TRBJ1-3, with 7 bases lining up with TRBD1. The CDR3 has 14 amino acids. V was pared by 4 bases and J by 4 bases, with 4 bases of the junction left unmatched. Per the germline V gene, CDR1 is SGHTA and CDR2 is FQGNSA. The CDR3 spells CASSSRGTGNTIYF. In DNA, the CDR3 is TGTGCCAGCAGCTCCAGGGGGACAGGAAACACCATATATTTT.

A note on this clone: Within the sample, other DNA sequences also encode this same CDR3. This chain joins TRBV5-1 and TRBJ1-4; D possibly corresponds to TRBD1 (5 bases). This CDR3 is 14 amino acids long. With 5 bases removed from V and 4 bases from J, the gap between germline ends came to 12 bases. Germline V CDR1 and CDR2: SGHRS, YFSETQ. The CDR3 spells CASSSGLGNEKLFF. The CDR3, as DNA: TGCGCCAGCAGTTCGGGACTCGGTAATGAAAAACTGTTTTTT.

The chain carries TRBV11-3 and TRBJ2-7, with D possibly TRBD2 on 6 matching bases. V lost 4 bases to trimming and J lost 6 bases, with 13 bases between them. This CDR3 is 13 amino acids long. Germline V lookup: CDR1 SGHNT, CDR2 YENEEA. CDR3 bases: TGTGCCAGCAGCTCGGGCAGGGAGGCCGAGCAGTACTTC. Translating it yields CASSSGREAEQYF.

This chain uses TRBV6-6 with TRBJ2-7, with D unclear. CDR1 is MNHNY and CDR2 is SVGAGI in the germline V gene (reference sequence). Trimming removed 10 bases at V and 2 bases at J, with 18 bases between. The CDR3 is made up of 14 amino acids. The CDR3 region is CATLDTSKTYEQYF. As DNA, the CDR3 is TGTGCCACCTTAGACACATCGAAAACCTACGAGCAGTACTTC.

V is TRBV5-1 and J is TRBJ2-7, with a possible D match to TRBD2 (6 bases). The germline CDR1 and CDR2 sequences are SGHRS and YFSETQ. The CDR3 contains 14 residues. The V end lost 6 bases, the J end lost 5 bases, and 18 bases lay between the germline ends. The CDR3: CASKGSGTLDEQYF. The DNA for the CDR3 is TGCGCCAGCAAGGGTTCCGGGACTCTCGACGAGCAGTACTTC.

This chain joins TRBV28 and TRBJ1-3, with TRBD1 matching over 7 bases. J lost 1 base, V lost 5 bases, and 8 bases had no gene match. This CDR3 has 16 residues. CDR1 is MDHEN, CDR2 SYDVKM, per germline. The CDR3 bases are TGTGCCAGCAGTCCCCTCACAGGGGCTTCTGGAAACACCATATATTTT. Its protein is CASSPLTGASGNTIYF.

The chain employs TRBV2 and TRBJ2-5; no definite D call. This CDR3 is built from 13 residues. Trimming cost V 4 bases and J 0 bases, with 6 bases left between them. CDR1 and CDR2 from the germline V gene are SNHLY and FYNNEI. Here the CDR3 DNA reads TGTGCCAGCAGTGGGCCCAACCAAGAGACCCAGTACTTC. Its translation: CASSGPNQETQYF.

The J gene is TRBJ1-4, the V gene TRBV30; no definite D call. CDR1 GTSNPN and CDR2 SVGIG come from the germline V gene (reference sequence). V lost 4 bases and J 12 bases, leaving 12 bases between the germline ends. There are 11 residues in the CDR3. CDR3 nucleotides: TGTGCCTGGAACCGACGGGATGAACTGTTTTTT. It specifies CAWNRRDELFF.

This chain uses TRBV24-1 with TRBJ2-2; 8 nucleotides match TRBD1. This CDR3 contains 19 residues. Germline V gene lookup returns CDR1 KGHDR and CDR2 SFDVKD. Trimming cost V 0 bases and J 3 bases; bases outside gene matches: 11. The CDR3 bases are TGTGCCACCAGTGATTTGGGCTCGGGGACAGGTCGATACACCGGGGAGCTGTTTTTT. This encodes CATSDLGSGTGRYTGELFF.

V gene TRBV6-5 combines with J gene TRBJ1-2, with 9 bases matching TRBD1. This CDR3 has 13 residues. V lost 6 bases and J lost 7; bases outside the gene matches: 6. Germline-derived CDR1 and CDR2 are MNHEY and SVGAGI. In nucleotides, the CDR3 is TGTGCCAGCAGAGCCCGGGACAGGGTTGGCTACACCTTC. Translated, it gives CASRARDRVGYTF.

This chain uses TRBV18 with TRBJ2-3; D is ambiguous. Trimming pared 2 bases from V and 5 bases from J, leaving 11 bases between. CDR3 size: 14 residues. The V gene's germline CDR1 is KGHSH and CDR2 LQKENI. This CDR3 reads CASSPTANGDTQYF. CDR3 coding DNA: TGTGCCAGCTCACCAACCGCAAACGGAGATACGCAGTATTTT.

V usage is TRBV5-6 and J usage is TRBJ2-1; D not certain. Germline lookup yields CDR1 SGHDT and CDR2 YYEEEE. V was cut by 2 bases and J by 5 bases, with 17 bases left in between. This CDR3 is 16 amino acids long. The CDR3 nucleotides are TGTGCCAGCAGCTTTGTGTCCGGGTTTAATGACAATGAGCAGTTCTTC. This gives the protein CASSFVSGFNDNEQFF.

The chain couples TRBV11-1 to TRBJ2-7, with D perhaps matching TRBD1 (5 bases). Germline V CDR1 and CDR2: SGHAT, FQDESV (reference sequence). Trimming pared 5 bases from V and 4 bases from J, leaving 15 bases between. The CDR3 extends over 14 amino acids. The CDR3 coding sequence is TGTGCCAGCAGCAACCCCCCGCAGGGTTACGAGCAGTACTTC. Its translation: CASSNPPQGYEQYF.